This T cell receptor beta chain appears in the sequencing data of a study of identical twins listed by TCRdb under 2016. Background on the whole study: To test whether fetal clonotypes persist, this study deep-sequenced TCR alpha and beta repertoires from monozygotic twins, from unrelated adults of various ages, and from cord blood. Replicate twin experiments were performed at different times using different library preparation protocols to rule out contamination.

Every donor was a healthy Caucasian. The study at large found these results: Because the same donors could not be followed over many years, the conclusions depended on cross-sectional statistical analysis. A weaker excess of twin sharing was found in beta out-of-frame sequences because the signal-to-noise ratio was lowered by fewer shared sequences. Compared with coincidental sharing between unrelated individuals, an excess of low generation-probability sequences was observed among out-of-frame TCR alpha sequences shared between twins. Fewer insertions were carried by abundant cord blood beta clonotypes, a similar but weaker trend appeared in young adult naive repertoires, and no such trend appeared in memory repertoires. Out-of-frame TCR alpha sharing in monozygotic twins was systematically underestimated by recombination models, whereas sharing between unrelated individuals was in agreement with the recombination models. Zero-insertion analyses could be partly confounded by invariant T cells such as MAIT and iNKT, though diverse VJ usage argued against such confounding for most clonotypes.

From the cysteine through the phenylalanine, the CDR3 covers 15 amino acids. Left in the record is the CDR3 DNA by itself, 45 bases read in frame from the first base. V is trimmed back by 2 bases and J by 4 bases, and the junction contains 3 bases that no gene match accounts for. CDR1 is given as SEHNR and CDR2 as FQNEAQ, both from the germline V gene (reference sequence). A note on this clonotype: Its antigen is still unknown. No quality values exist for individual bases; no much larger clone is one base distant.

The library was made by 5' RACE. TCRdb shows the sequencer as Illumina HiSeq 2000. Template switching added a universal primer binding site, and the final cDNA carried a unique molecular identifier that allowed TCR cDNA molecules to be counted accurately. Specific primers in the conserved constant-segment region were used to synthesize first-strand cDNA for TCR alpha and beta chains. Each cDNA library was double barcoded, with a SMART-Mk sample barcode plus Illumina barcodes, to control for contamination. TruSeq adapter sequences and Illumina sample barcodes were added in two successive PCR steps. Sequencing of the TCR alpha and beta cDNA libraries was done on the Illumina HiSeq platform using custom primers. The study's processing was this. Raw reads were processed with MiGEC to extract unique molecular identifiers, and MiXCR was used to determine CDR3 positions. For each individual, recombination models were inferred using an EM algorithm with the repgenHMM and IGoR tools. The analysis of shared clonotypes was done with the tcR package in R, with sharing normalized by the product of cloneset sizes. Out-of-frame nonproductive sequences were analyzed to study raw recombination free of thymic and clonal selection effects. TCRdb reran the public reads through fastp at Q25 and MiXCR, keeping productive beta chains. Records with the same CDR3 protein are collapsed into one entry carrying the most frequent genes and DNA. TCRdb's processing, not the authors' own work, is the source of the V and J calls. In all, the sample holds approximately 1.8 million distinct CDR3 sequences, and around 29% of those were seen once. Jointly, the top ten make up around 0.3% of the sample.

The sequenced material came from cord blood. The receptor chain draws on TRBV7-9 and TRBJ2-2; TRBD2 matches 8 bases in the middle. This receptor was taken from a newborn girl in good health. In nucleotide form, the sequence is TGTGCCAGCAGCTTATTAGGGACTAGCACCGGGGAGCTGTTTTTT. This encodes CASSLLGTSTGELFF.